The present TCR beta chain was sequenced within a study of shared clonotypes between healthy human individuals. For the study at large: Three plates each covered CD4 naive and memory; CD8 naive two, CD8 memory one.

Sequencing used immunoSEQ multiplex PCR; TCRdb keeps in-frame clones, though not all of them. The data contain about 2.1 million clones, just over 90% of them singletons. The V segment lost 7 bases and the J segment 9 bases; nucleotides outside the gene matches: 8. Germline V CDR1 and CDR2: LNHDA, SQIVND (reference sequence). The CDR3 sequence is 13 residues long. Naive CD8 cells were CD45RO-negative, positively selected for CCR7, excluding terminally differentiated effector memory CD45RA+ cells. Participating donors were healthy, HIV-negative adults free of recent acute infections or vaccinations. The origin of this receptor is a man between 18 and 29 years old in good health. Some clones in this sample may be carry-over from other donors' samples. This sequence joins TRBV19 and TRBJ1-1, with 10 bases identical to TRBD1. Material for sequencing was naive CD8+ T cells from PBMCs. The CDR3 DNA reads TGTGCCAGTAACCCCGGGACAGGGGACCAAGCTTTCTTT. This translates into CASNPGTGDQAFF.